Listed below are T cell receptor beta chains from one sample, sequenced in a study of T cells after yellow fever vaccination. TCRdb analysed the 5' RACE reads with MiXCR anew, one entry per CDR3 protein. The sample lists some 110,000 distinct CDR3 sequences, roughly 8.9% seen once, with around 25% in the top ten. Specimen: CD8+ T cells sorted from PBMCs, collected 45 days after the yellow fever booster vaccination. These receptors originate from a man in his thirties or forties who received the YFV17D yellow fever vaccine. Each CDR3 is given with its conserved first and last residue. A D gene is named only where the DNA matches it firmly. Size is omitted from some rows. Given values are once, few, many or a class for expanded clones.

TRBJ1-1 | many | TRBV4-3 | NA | TGCGCCAGCAGCCAAACATTCAACACTGAAGCTTTCTTT | CASSQTFNTEAFF
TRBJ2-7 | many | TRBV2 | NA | TGTGCCAGCAGTGGATCGGGAGTGGAAGAGCAGTACTTC | CASSGSGVEEQYF
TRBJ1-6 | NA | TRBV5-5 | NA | TGTGCCAGCAGCTTGGAAGGGAATTCACCCCTCCACTTT | CASSLEGNSPLHF
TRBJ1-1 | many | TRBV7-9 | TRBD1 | TGTGCCAGCAGCTTCCCTAGCCTGGACAGGGGGCACACTGAAGCTTTCTTT | CASSFPSLDRGHTEAFF
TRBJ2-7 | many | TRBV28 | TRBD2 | TGTGCCAGCAGTTATCAGGCGGGAGGCCGCCACGAGCAGTACTTC | CASSYQAGGRHEQYF
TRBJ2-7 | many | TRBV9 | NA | TGTGCCAGCAGCCCAGAGGGGGGCGGCCTTTTGGGCGAGCAGTACTTC | CASSPEGGGLLGEQYF
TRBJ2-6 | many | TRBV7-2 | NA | TGTGCCAGCAGCCCATTAGAAGGGGGCAACGTCCTGACTTTC | CASSPLEGGNVLTF
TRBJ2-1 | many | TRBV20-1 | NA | TGCAGTGCTGGGTTAGAGGGACTCAGCTCCTACAATGAGCAGTTCTTC | CSAGLEGLSSYNEQFF
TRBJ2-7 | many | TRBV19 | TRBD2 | TGTGCCAGTAGTACGCTCGCGGGAGGGGCCTACGAGCAGTACTTC | CASSTLAGGAYEQYF
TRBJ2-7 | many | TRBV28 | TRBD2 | TGTGCCAGCAGTCCCTGGACTAGCGGGAGACCACACTCCTACGAGCAGTACTTC | CASSPWTSGRPHSYEQYF
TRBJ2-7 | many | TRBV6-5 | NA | TGTGCCAGCAGTTACGCCCTAGCGTACGAGCAGTACTTC | CASSYALAYEQYF
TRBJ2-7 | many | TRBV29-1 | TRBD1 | TGCAGCGTTCAGGGAGGGACAGGGGGCTACGAGCAGTACTTC | CSVQGGTGGYEQYF
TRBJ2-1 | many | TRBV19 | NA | TGTGCCAGTAGTATCACAACGGGTCCAAACAATGAGCAGTTCTTC | CASSITTGPNNEQFF
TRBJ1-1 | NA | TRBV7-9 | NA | TGTGCCAGCGACCGGACGAAGAACACTGAAGCTTTCTTT | CASDRTKNTEAFF
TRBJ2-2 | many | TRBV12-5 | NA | TGTGCTAGTGGTTTGTCGGACACCGGGGAGCTGTTTTTT | CASGLSDTGELFF
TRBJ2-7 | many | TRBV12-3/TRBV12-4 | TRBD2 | TGTGCCAGCAGTTTAACGGCGGGAGGGCCGGTCGAGCAGTACTTC | CASSLTAGGPVEQYF
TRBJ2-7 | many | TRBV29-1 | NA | TGCAGCGTCCAAGAAGAAGGGAACGAGCAGTACTTC | CSVQEEGNEQYF
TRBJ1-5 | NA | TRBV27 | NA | TGTGCCAGCAGTTCCATTTTAGGGAGCAATCAGCCCCAGCATTTT | CASSSILGSNQPQHF
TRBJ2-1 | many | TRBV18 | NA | TGTGCCAGCTCATTGTCCGAGACAGCCTACAATGAGCAGTTCTTC | CASSLSETAYNEQFF
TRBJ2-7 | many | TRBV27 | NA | TGTGCCAGCAGGCCTGCGAGCGGGCCCTCCTACGAGCAGTACTTC | CASRPASGPSYEQYF
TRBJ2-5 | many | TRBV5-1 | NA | TGCGCCAGCAACAAGATGGAGACCCAGTACTTC | CASNKMETQYF
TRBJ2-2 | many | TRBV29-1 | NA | TGCAGCGTTGTTGAAGCCGGGGAGCTGTTTTTT | CSVVEAGELFF
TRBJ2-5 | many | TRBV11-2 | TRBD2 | TGTGCCAGCAGCCAAGGCCTGCTAGCGGGAGGGAGCGAGACCCAGTACTTC | CASSQGLLAGGSETQYF
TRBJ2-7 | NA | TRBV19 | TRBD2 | TGTGCCAGTAGTATCTCGGGAGGGACCGAGCAGTACTTC | CASSISGGTEQYF
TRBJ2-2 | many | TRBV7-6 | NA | TGTGCCAGCAGCTCAGAGGGGCTCACCGGGGAGCTGTTTTTT | CASSSEGLTGELFF
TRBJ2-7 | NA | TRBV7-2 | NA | TGTGCCAGCAGCCAGACAGCCTCCTACGAGCAGTACTTC | CASSQTASYEQYF
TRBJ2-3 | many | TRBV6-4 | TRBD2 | TGTGCCAGCAGTGAAATGGCGGGAGACGTAGATACGCAGTATTTT | CASSEMAGDVDTQYF
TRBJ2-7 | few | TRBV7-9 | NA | TGTGCCAGCAGCTTCGGCGGGGTGGGCTACGAGCAGTACTTC | CASSFGGVGYEQYF
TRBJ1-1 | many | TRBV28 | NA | TGTGCCAGCAATTCGGAGGGACCTGAAGCTTTCTTT | CASNSEGPEAFF
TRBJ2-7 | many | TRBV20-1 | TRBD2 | TGCAGTGCCCTAAAAACTAGCGTTGAGCAGTACTTC | CSALKTSVEQYF
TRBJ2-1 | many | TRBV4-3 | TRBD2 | TGCGCCAGCAGCCAAGAAATTAGCGGGTACAATGAGCAGTTCTTC | CASSQEISGYNEQFF
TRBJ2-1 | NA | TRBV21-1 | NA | TGTGCCAGCAGCAAACCCCGGACTAGCGGGAGGAGGAGGAACAATGAGCAGTTCTTC | CASSKPRTSGRRRNNEQFF
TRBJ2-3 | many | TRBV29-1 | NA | TGCAGCGTTCTAGCAGGCTCAGATACGCAGTATTTT | CSVLAGSDTQYF
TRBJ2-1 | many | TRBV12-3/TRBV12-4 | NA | TGTGCCAGCAGTTTCGGGCTTGAGCAGTTCTTC | CASSFGLEQFF
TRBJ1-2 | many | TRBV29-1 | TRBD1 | TGCAGCGTTGAGGAGAGGGGACAGACCAACTATGGCTACACCTTC | CSVEERGQTNYGYTF
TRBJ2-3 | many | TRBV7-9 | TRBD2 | TGTGCCAGCAGTGGGATCCGGGGGGGCACAGATACGCAGTATTTT | CASSGIRGGTDTQYF
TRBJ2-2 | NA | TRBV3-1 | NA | TGTGCCAGCAGCCTAACTGGATACAACACCGGGGAGCTGTTTTTT | CASSLTGYNTGELFF
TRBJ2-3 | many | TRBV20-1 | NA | TGCAGTGCTCCCCCCCCCAGCACAGATACGCAGTATTTT | CSAPPPSTDTQYF
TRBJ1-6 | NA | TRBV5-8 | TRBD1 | TGTGCCACTCAGGGGGCCATTAATTCACCCCTCCACTTT | CATQGAINSPLHF
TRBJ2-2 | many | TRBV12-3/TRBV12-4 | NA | TGTGCCAGCAGTGGAATCAACACCGGGGAGCTGTTTTTT | CASSGINTGELFF
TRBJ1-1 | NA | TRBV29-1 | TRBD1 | TGCAGCGTTGAAGCCCTTGAGGGGGCGAACACTGAAGCTTTCTTT | CSVEALEGANTEAFF